Each of the 5 T cell receptor beta chains below was sequenced from the same sample in a study of blood T cell repertoires in COVID-19. The method was immunoSEQ multiplex PCR; TCRdb's version includes in-frame clones alone and lacks a portion of them. Altogether under 200,000 clones are present, approximately 81% being singletons, with the ten largest covering roughly 8.6%. The source material was PBMCs or T cells enriched from blood (not recorded which). Receptor source: a woman aged 45-65 years who had recovered from COVID-19.

The chain uses TRBV2 and TRBJ1-1; D is perhaps TRBD1 (6 bases). V lost 2 bases and J lost 10, with 11 bases in between. The CDR3 length is 12 residues. Germline V lookup: CDR1 SNHLY, CDR2 FYNNEI. CDR3 sequence: CASSERGSRAFF. The CDR3 region has the DNA TGTGCCAGCAGTGAAAGGGGGAGTAGAGCTTTCTTT.

The rearrangement uses TRBV23-1 and TRBJ2-7; D may be TRBD2 (6 bases). TRBV23-1 is an ORF; its function is uncertain. The V gene lost 4 bases and the J gene lost 4 bases, with 14 bases spanning the gap. The CDR3 spans 14 residues. The CDR3 protein is CASSRCGVRYEQYF. DNA for the CDR3: TGCGCCAGCAGTCGTTGCGGGGTCAGGTACGAGCAGTACTTC.

The V and J genes are TRBV19 and TRBJ2-1; 7 bases map to TRBD1. This CDR3 comprises 15 residues. The V segment lost 5 bases and the J segment 5 bases; nucleotides outside the gene matches: 9. CDR1 is LNHDA, CDR2 SQIVND, per germline (reference sequence). CDR3 sequence: CASSAPGTADNEQFF. CDR3 in DNA: TGTGCCAGTAGTGCACCCGGGACAGCAGACAATGAGCAGTTCTTC.

The chain carries TRBV19 and TRBJ1-2; D is unresolved. The CDR3 covers 15 residues. V lost 0 bases and J 8 bases, leaving 16 bases between the germline ends. CDR1 and CDR2 (germline): LNHDA, SQIVND (reference sequence). This chain's CDR3 is CASSIDIERGFGYTF. In DNA form, the CDR3 reads TGTGCCAGTAGTATAGATATCGAGAGAGGCTTCGGCTACACCTTC.

The chain recombines TRBV7-2 with TRBJ1-2, with D perhaps TRBD1 (5 bases). Germline CDR1 is SGHTA and CDR2 is FQGNSA. V was cut by 1 base and J by 4 bases, with 16 bases left in between. The CDR3 is 16 residues long. The CDR3 here is CASSLGAPGTLYGYTF. DNA of the CDR3: TGTGCCAGCAGCTTAGGGGCCCCAGGGACTCTCTATGGCTACACCTTC. The full variable domain, its missing parts supplied by reference TRBV7-2 and TRBJ1-2, is GAGVSQSPSNKVTEKGKDVELRCDPISGHTALYWYRQSLGQGLEFLIYFQGNSAPDKSGLPSDRFSAERTGGSVSTLTIQRTQQEDSAVYLCASSLGAPGTLYGYTFGSGTRLTVV.